This is a list of T cell receptor beta chains from one sample in a study of immune evolution from preneoplasia to lung adenocarcinoma. Sequencing was performed with immunoSEQ multiplex PCR; in TCRdb, only in-frame clones are kept and a portion is missing. Of over 6,000 clones in the sample, roughly 83% were seen once. Sequencing was carried out using FFPE minimally invasive lung adenocarcinoma tissue. The receptors shown here come from a person aged 65-85 years with lung adenocarcinoma. Both conserved end residues are trimmed from each CDR3.

TRBV5-1 ASSLTGYRVAPLH
TRBV30 AWSRDLGTEAF
TRBV19 ASSVDRYGYT
TRBV6-1 ASSERVHREGSPLH
TRBV5-1 ASSITGNPMETQY
TRBV19 ASREGRNSPLH
TRBV25-1 ASSASGTGTYEQY
TRBV19 ASRPTSGGSDEQY
TRBV11-3 ASSLGGYNEQF
TRBV19 ASSIRGFPYNSPLH
TRBV7-9 ASSASGTGLQETQY
TRBV27 ASSLTGRVETQY
TRBV5-6 ASSFRGPTLAGYT
TRBV7-9 ASSPRSVETQY
TRBV11-2 ASSLDGWAEEQF
TRBV6-5 ASSPTYATDTQY
TRBV19 ASSIVAGSNTGELF
TRBV11-2 ASSYRGATYGYT
TRBV30 AWRRMRTGNSPLH
TRBV2 AGGRGKETQY
TRBV5-4 ASSYEGRQGLAKNIQY
TRBV6-4 ASSESGDTQY
TRBV5-4 ASSLEQGRSYGYT
TRBV18 ASSRDYGNTDTQY
TRBV30 AWSVDYREGQPQH
TRBV5-1 ASSSQGRNTEAF
TRBV5-6 ASSLSNSGMNKETQY
TRBV30 AWRDGSGSSYEQY
TRBV5-4 ASSAPGLYNSPLH
TRBV29-1 SVTGLAGGSYNEQF
TRBV10-3 AISESKRTGTYEQY
TRBV2 ASSEDHPTNTGELF
TRBV6-5 ASSYETGRFYEQY
TRBV5-1 ASTREEGANTEAF
TRBV14 ASSPYRGTDTQY
TRBV6-5 ASRSRGHYGYT
TRBV4-2 ASSPAGTGYEQY
TRBV6-5 ASSAESYSGNTIY
TRBV30 AWSPFGSSYNSPLH
TRBV7-9 ASSLSGRGYEQY
TRBV5-1 ASSLWGRDTEAF
TRBV7-8 ASSGDGTSDRNTGELF
TRBV4-2 ASSQDGGEISGNTIY
TRBV11-2 ASSKLGQGDTGELF
TRBV7-3 ASSQGQSYNEQF
TRBV29-1 SVSRVLTYNEQF
TRBV5-1 ASSFEGDRPQH
TRBV7-8 ASSHRQGYYGYT
TRBV19 ASTTGNGNQPQH
TRBV27 ASSFAGASYGYT
TRBV4-1 ASSHKGAGGTGELF
TRBV7-8 ASSLASGLSYEQY
TRBV28 ASILDRNTEAF